Following are 13 T cell receptor beta chains from one sample sequenced in a study of T cell repertoires in cytomegalovirus infection. Their cognate antigens are unknown. MiXCR was run by TCRdb on the reads, yielding one entry per CDR3 protein. Of 110,000 or so distinct CDR3 sequences in the sample, about 33% were seen once. The sequenced sample was CD8+ T cells from cultured PBMCs, obtained from culture after CMV antigen stimulation. These receptors originate from a human donor in good health (CMV status not recorded). Some clones in this sample may be carry-over from other donors' samples.

The chain has TRBV27 and TRBJ1-1, with TRBD1 matching over 9 bases. CDR3 size: 17 residues. Looked up from germline, CDR1 is MNHEY and CDR2 is SMNVEV (reference sequence). Unmatched junction bases numbered 16, after V lost 7 bases and J lost 4 bases. The CDR3 loop is CASNQRSTGGLGTEAFF. The CDR3 DNA reads as TGTGCCAGCAATCAAAGGAGTACAGGGGGCTTGGGCACTGAAGCTTTCTTT.

The chain recombines TRBV4-1 with TRBJ1-4, with TRBD1 matching over 7 bases. This CDR3 comprises 18 residues. Germline V gives CDR1 MGHRA, CDR2 YSYEKL. V shed 4 bases, J shed 0 bases, and the junction held 11 bases outside the gene matches. The CDR3: CASSPKGAGGATNEKLFF. CDR3 coding DNA: TGCGCCAGCAGCCCCAAGGGGGCAGGAGGGGCAACTAATGAAAAACTGTTTTTT.

A remark on this clonotype: At one end the junction does not follow the germline gene, possibly because of a read error. The J gene is TRBJ2-5, the V gene TRBV7-7; tentatively, D is TRBD1 (5 bases). Germline V gives CDR1 SSHAT, CDR2 FNYEAQ (reference sequence). This CDR3 is 13 amino acids long. The CDR3 loop is CASSADRGETQYF. DNA of the CDR3: TGTGCTAGCAGCGCCGACAGAGGAGAGACCCAGTACTTC.

By share, this clonotype counts as medium-sized. V usage is TRBV7-9 and J usage is TRBJ1-2; no definite D call. Germline values: CDR1 SEHNR, CDR2 FQNEAQ (reference sequence). With 3 bases removed from V and 2 bases from J, the gap between germline ends came to 22 bases. This CDR3 has 18 amino acids. As DNA, the CDR3 is TGTGCCAGCAGCTTCCCCGGGTCGAGAACCCGCTTCAACTATGGCTACACCTTC. Translated: CASSFPGSRTRFNYGYTF.

The rearrangement links TRBV29-1 to TRBJ1-2; TRBD1 matches 7 bases. Looked up from germline, CDR1 is SQVTM and CDR2 is ANQGSEA. V lost 2 bases to trimming and J lost 8 bases; unmatched junction nucleotides: 5. CDR3 length: 12 amino acids. The CDR3: CSVEKGGPGYTF. As DNA, the CDR3 is TGCAGCGTTGAAAAAGGGGGCCCGGGCTACACCTTC.

The chain joins TRBV11-2 to TRBJ2-1, with 12 bases lining up with TRBD2. This CDR3 has 21 residues. Germline lookup yields CDR1 SGHAT and CDR2 FQNNGV. Trimming removed 0 bases from V and 0 bases from J; junction bases left unmatched: 12. The DNA of the CDR3 is TGTGCCAGCAGCTTAGATTCACTTCAGCTAGCGGGGGGGAGCTCCTACAATGAGCAGTTCTTC. Translation gives CASSLDSLQLAGGSSYNEQFF.

This clonotype was counted between two and nine times. This chain links TRBV11-3 with TRBJ2-1, with D perhaps given as TRBD1 or TRBD2 (5 bases each). V was trimmed by 4 bases and J by 5 bases, leaving 21 bases between them. Germline V gene data show CDR1 as SGHNT and CDR2 as YENEEA. This CDR3 region has 17 residues. The DNA of the CDR3 is TGTGCCAGCAGCTCTCGGGGTGGGTCGGGGACGGACAATGAGCAGTTCTTC. This translates into CASSSRGGSGTDNEQFF.

The rearrangement links TRBV7-9 to TRBJ2-3, with TRBD2 identical over 9 bases. The V gene's germline CDR1 is SEHNR and CDR2 FQNEAQ (reference sequence). Trimming cost V 4 bases and J 0 bases; bases outside gene matches: 11. The CDR3 extends over 18 amino acids. Here the CDR3 reads CASSSTSGPPFSTDTQYF. For the CDR3, the DNA is TGTGCCAGCAGCTCGACTAGCGGACCCCCGTTTAGCACAGATACGCAGTATTTT.

V is TRBV9 and J is TRBJ1-1; D gene unclear. Trimming took off 0 bases at V and 6 bases at J, with 12 bases between the two ends. The CDR3 is 14 residues long. CDR1 and CDR2 from the germline V gene are SGDLS and YYNGEE. The CDR3 DNA is TGTGCCAGCAGCGTAGTAGCGGAACTGGCTGAAGCTTTCTTT. Its protein product is CASSVVAELAEAFF.

This clonotype was seen ten or more times. This rearrangement joins TRBV7-8 to TRBJ2-3, with D possibly called TRBD1 or TRBD2 (5 bases each). Germline CDR1 reads SGHVS; CDR2 reads FQNEAQ. Trimming pared 1 base from V and 5 bases from J, leaving 10 bases between. The CDR3 covers 14 residues. The CDR3 nucleotides are TGTGCCAGCAGCTTAGGGGGGTCCAAAGATACGCAGTATTTT. This encodes CASSLGGSKDTQYF. Combining the CDR3 with reference TRBV7-8 and TRBJ2-3 gives the whole variable domain GAGVSQSPRYKVAKRGQDVALRCDPISGHVSLFWYQQALGQGPEFLTYFQNEAQLDKSGLPSDRFFAERPEGSVSTLKIQRTQQEDSAVYLCASSLGGSKDTQYFGPGTRLTVL.

This clonotype appeared many times. This sequence joins TRBV20-1 and TRBJ1-1; 8 nucleotides align to TRBD1. This CDR3 has 14 residues. CDR1 is DFQATT and CDR2 is SNEGSKA in the germline V gene (reference sequence). J lost 4 bases, V lost 4 bases, and 8 bases had no gene match. The CDR3 region has the DNA TGCAGTGCTACATGGGGGACAGGAGGCACTGAAGCTTTCTTT. Residues: CSATWGTGGTEAFF.

The V and J genes are TRBV4-1 and TRBJ1-5; D may be TRBD1 (5 bases). Germline-derived CDR1 and CDR2 are MGHRA and YSYEKL. The V gene lost 1 base and the J gene lost 4 bases, with 5 bases spanning the gap. The CDR3 totals 13 residues. The CDR3 reads CASSQGQNQPQHF. CDR3 in DNA: TGCGCCAGCAGCCAAGGACAGAATCAGCCCCAGCATTTT.

The rearrangement links TRBV7-8 to TRBJ2-5; unclear D gene. V shed 2 bases and J shed 4 bases, with 14 bases lying between them. This CDR3 has 15 amino acids. Per the germline V gene, CDR1 is SGHVS and CDR2 is FQNEAQ. The CDR3, as DNA: TGTGCCAGCAGCTTATCTCTGGGAATGGGAGAGACCCAGTACTTC. Protein: CASSLSLGMGETQYF.